Sequencing of this T cell receptor (beta chain) was carried out in a study of blood T cell repertoires in COVID-19. As for the study in general: Sources were T cells, B-cell-depleted T cells, or PBMCs; the material itself was cDNA or gDNA.

The method was immunoSEQ multiplex PCR; TCRdb's version includes in-frame clones alone and lacks a portion of them. The data hold about 250,000 clones, with approximately 85% observed a single time. Participant age was roughly 18 to 90 years, and participants resided in fewer than 25 US areas. The study assigned cohorts using participant-reported clinical history. The length of the CDR3 is 15 residues. The V end was cut by 2 bases, the J end by 4 bases, with 12 bases between. Germline-derived CDR1 and CDR2 are SGHRS and YFSETQ. The gene calls are TRBV5-1 and TRBJ1-4; tentative D call: TRBD1 (5 bases). Sample: PBMCs or T cells enriched from blood (not recorded which). The sequence was collected from a woman aged 25 to 45 who had recovered from COVID-19. CDR3 sequence: CASSLSGRSNEKLFF. The DNA of the CDR3 is TGCGCCAGCAGCTTATCAGGGCGGAGTAATGAAAAACTGTTTTTT.